What follows describes a single T cell receptor (beta chain). V lost 3 bases to trimming and J lost 3 bases, with 11 bases between them. The CDR3 spans 14 residues. Germline CDR1 and CDR2: KGHSH and LQKENI. The source of the sample is a study of shared clonotypes between healthy human individuals. Sequenced by immunoSEQ multiplex PCR; TCRdb stores in-frame clones only, minus some. The sample has a few million clones, approximately 93% seen once. J is TRBJ1-2 and V is TRBV18, with D possibly matching TRBD1 (5 bases). The sequence was collected from a man in his late teens or twenties in good health. Some clones in this sample may be carry-over from other donors' samples. Sample: naive CD4+ T cells from PBMCs. The sample's subset: CD45RA+ positively selected. Here the CDR3 reads CASSPQLGDYGYTF. The CDR3 nucleotides read TGTGCCAGCTCACCCCAACTGGGGGACTATGGCTACACCTTC.